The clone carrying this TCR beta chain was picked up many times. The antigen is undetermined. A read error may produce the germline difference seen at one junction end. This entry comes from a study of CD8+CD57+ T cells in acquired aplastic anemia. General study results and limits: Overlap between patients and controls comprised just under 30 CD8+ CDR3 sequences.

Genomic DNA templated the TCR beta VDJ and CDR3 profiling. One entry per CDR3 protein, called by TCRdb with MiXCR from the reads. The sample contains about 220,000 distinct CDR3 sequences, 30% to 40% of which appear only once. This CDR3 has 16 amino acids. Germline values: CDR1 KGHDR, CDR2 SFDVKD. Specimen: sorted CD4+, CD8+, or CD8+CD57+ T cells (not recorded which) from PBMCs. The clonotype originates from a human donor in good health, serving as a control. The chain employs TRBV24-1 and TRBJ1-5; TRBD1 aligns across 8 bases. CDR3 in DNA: TGTGCCACCAGTGATTCAACAGGGGGAGGCAATCGGCCCCAGCATTTT. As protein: CATSDSTGGGNRPQHF.